A single sample is the source of the 24 T cell receptor beta chains below, sequenced in a study of vaccination and CD4 T cells after COVID-19. Treatment in this sample: roughly 11-day PBMC culture with coronavirus spike peptide pools or control peptides (ViraFEST assay). Sequencing of the DNA from cultured CD4+ T cells was carried out with the Oncomine TCR Beta short-read assay. TCRdb independently ran MiXCR on the PCR reads; one entry per CDR3 protein. Altogether roughly 11,000 distinct CDR3 sequences are present, 41% being singletons, with the ten largest covering around 10%. No antigens are known for them. Material: CD4+ T cells from blood, cultured in vitro, obtained after SARS-CoV-2 vaccination. These receptors originate from a human donor who had recovered from COVID-19.

This clonotype was seen more than once but under ten times. This chain links TRBV20-1 with TRBJ2-7, with D unresolved. The CDR3 extends over 12 amino acids. The V gene's germline CDR1 is DFQATT and CDR2 SNEGSKA (reference sequence). V was shortened by 6 bases and J by 2 bases, with 11 bases between the two germline ends. This CDR3 is CSAPSKAYEQYF. The CDR3 DNA reads as TGCAGTGCCCCCTCGAAGGCCTACGAGCAGTACTTC.

This clonotype appeared a few times. This chain connects TRBV7-2 to TRBJ2-5; the D gene is possibly TRBD2 (6 bases). Germline CDR1 reads SGHTA; CDR2 reads FQGNSA. This CDR3 is built from 13 residues. V shed 5 bases and J shed 1 base, with 8 bases lying between them. CDR3: CASSPGSQETQYF. For the CDR3, the DNA is TGTGCCAGCAGCCCCGGGAGCCAAGAGACCCAGTACTTC.

The chain couples TRBV11-2 to TRBJ1-3, with unresolved D. Germline lookup yields CDR1 SGHAT and CDR2 FQNNGV. This CDR3 is 14 amino acids long. Trimming pared 3 bases from V and 0 bases from J, leaving 6 bases between. The CDR3 bases are TGTGCCAGCAGCTTCCGGAGCTCTGGAAACACCATATATTTT. It yields the protein CASSFRSSGNTIYF.

The CDR3 nucleotides read TGTGCCTGGAGTGAGGGGCCCAAAAACATTCAGTACTTC. Translated, it gives CAWSEGPKNIQYF. The rearrangement joins TRBV30 to TRBJ2-4; possibly TRBD1 for D (5 bases). CDR3 length: 13 residues. With 1 base removed from V and 2 bases from J, the gap between germline ends came to 6 bases. Germline V lookup: CDR1 GTSNPN, CDR2 SVGIG (reference sequence).

V usage is TRBV19 and J usage is TRBJ2-3; a weak D match, TRBD1 (5 bases). This CDR3 comprises 14 residues. V lost 7 bases and J 1 base, leaving 12 bases between the germline ends. The germline V gene has CDR1 LNHDA and CDR2 SQIVND (reference sequence). The CDR3 spells CASNSRVRTDTQYF. DNA for the CDR3: TGTGCCAGTAATAGCAGGGTGCGCACAGATACGCAGTATTTT. The full variable domain, its missing parts supplied by reference TRBV19 and TRBJ2-3, is DGGITQSPKYLFRKEGQNVTLSCEQNLNHDAMYWYRQDPGQGLRLIYYSQIVNDFQKGDIAEGYSVSREKKESFPLTVTSAQKNPTAFYLCASNSRVRTDTQYFGPGTRLTVL.

V and J are TRBV7-2 and TRBJ1-2; D is unclear. CDR3 length: 14 amino acids. From germline, CDR1 is SGHTA and CDR2 FQGNSA. V was cut by 4 bases and J by 6 bases, with 15 bases left in between. CDR3 amino acids: CASSSFRGEDGYTF. CDR3 coding DNA: TGTGCCAGCAGCTCCTTCCGCGGGGAGGATGGCTACACCTTC.

The chain carries TRBV6-2 or TRBV6-3 and TRBJ1-1, with 7 bases aligning to TRBD1. This CDR3 contains 13 residues. Germline CDR1 MNHEY, CDR2 SVGEGT. The J segment lost 1 base and the V segment lost 8 bases, leaving 4 bases of the junction unmatched. CDR3 sequence (DNA): TGTGCCAGCGTCAGACAGGGGAACACTGAAGCTTTCTTT. This codes for CASVRQGNTEAFF.

The chain combines TRBV15 with TRBJ2-1, with TRBD1 matching over 9 bases. Germline V gene data show CDR1 as LNHNV and CDR2 as YYDKDF (reference sequence). The CDR3 sequence is 15 residues long. Trimming cost V 2 bases and J 4 bases; bases outside gene matches: 3. The CDR3 loop is CATSRKGQGYNEQFF. The CDR3 nucleotides are TGTGCCACCAGCAGAAAGGGACAGGGATACAATGAGCAGTTCTTC.

This sequence joins TRBV11-2 and TRBJ1-2; TRBD1 matches 10 bases. CDR1 and CDR2 from the germline V gene are SGHAT and FQNNGV. This CDR3 has 14 residues. The trim removed 4 bases at V and 4 bases at J, leaving 3 bases unmatched. The CDR3 sequence: CASSSTGGGYGYTF. The CDR3 DNA sequence: TGTGCCAGCAGCTCGACAGGGGGCGGCTATGGCTACACCTTC.

A few counts support this clonotype. The CDR3 nucleotides read TGCAGGTCGGGGCAGGCCGGCACAGATACGCAGTATTTT. Encoded protein: CRSGQAGTDTQYF. The chain has TRBV20-1 and TRBJ2-3; either TRBD1 or TRBD2 may supply D (5 bases each). The V gene's germline CDR1 is DFQATT and CDR2 SNEGSKA (reference sequence). The CDR3 has 13 residues.

This clonotype is large by share. The rearrangement uses TRBV7-2 and TRBJ1-5; perhaps TRBD1 as D (6 bases). V lost 2 bases to trimming and J lost 11 bases, with 19 bases between them. Germline assignment: CDR1 SGHTA and CDR2 FQGNSA. The CDR3 is made up of 15 amino acids. The CDR3 is CASSLWVQAKGAQHF. The CDR3 DNA is TGTGCCAGCAGCTTATGGGTCCAGGCTAAGGGGGCCCAGCATTTT.

The gene calls are TRBV29-1 and TRBJ1-1; D remains ambiguous. V was shortened by 5 bases and J by 1 base, with 20 bases between the two germline ends. The CDR3 loop spans 16 amino acids. The germline V gene encodes CDR1 SQVTM and CDR2 ANQGSEA. The CDR3 DNA is TGCAGCGTTAGAGACGGAGTTATGAATCAGAACACTGAAGCTTTCTTT. It codes for CSVRDGVMNQNTEAFF.

The J gene is TRBJ2-1, the V gene TRBV7-2; 7 bases align to TRBD1. CDR1 and CDR2 from the germline V gene are SGHTA and FQGNSA. CDR3 length equals 14 residues. Trimming took 5 bases from V and 4 from J; bases not matched to a gene: 5. The CDR3, as DNA: TGTGCCAGCAGCCTAGTGGGACAGTACAATGAGCAGTTCTTC. Translating it yields CASSLVGQYNEQFF.

The V call is TRBV6-1, the J call TRBJ2-5, with TRBD2 identical over 7 bases. V lost 5 bases and J lost 5; bases outside the gene matches: 23. The CDR3 contains 19 residues. CDR1 and CDR2 from the germline V gene are MNHNS and SASEGT. DNA of the CDR3: TGTGCCAGCAGTCACACTTTAACCGGGACTACCATGAGAGGGGAGACCCAGTACTTC. Amino acids: CASSHTLTGTTMRGETQYF.

The rearrangement joins TRBV6-5 to TRBJ1-2, with D unresolved. V lost 2 bases and J lost 6, with 13 bases in between. Germline V gene lookup returns CDR1 MNHEY and CDR2 SVGAGI. This CDR3 comprises 14 residues. Written as DNA, the CDR3 is TGTGCCAGCAGTTACCAAGGCCTCCAGAATGGCTACACCTTC. It is translated as CASSYQGLQNGYTF.

V and J are TRBV20-1 and TRBJ2-7, with TRBD2 as a possible D gene (6 bases). Germline-derived CDR1 and CDR2 are DFQATT and SNEGSKA (reference sequence). This CDR3 comprises 12 residues. The V gene lost 3 bases and the J gene lost 2 bases, with 8 bases spanning the gap. In DNA, the CDR3 is TGCAGTGCTAGGGAGGGAACCTACGAGCAGTACTTC. It yields the protein CSAREGTYEQYF.

CDR3 DNA: TGTGCCAGCAGTTACGGAGGGACAGGGGGCGGAGAGACCCAGTACTTC. It encodes CASSYGGTGGGETQYF. The V call is TRBV6-2 or TRBV6-3, the J call TRBJ2-5; 12 nucleotides match TRBD1. CDR1 MNHEY and CDR2 SVGEGT come from the germline V gene. This CDR3 region has 16 residues. J was trimmed by 4 bases and V by 2 bases; bases with no gene match: 5.

Only a few counts were recorded for this clonotype. This chain uses TRBV6-1 with TRBJ2-1; 12 bases line up with TRBD2. V lost 8 bases and J lost 8; bases outside the gene matches: 10. Germline lookup yields CDR1 MNHNS and CDR2 SASEGT. This CDR3 region has 15 residues. CDR3 protein: CASPPTSGRLDEQFF. CDR3 bases: TGTGCCAGCCCTCCGACTAGCGGGAGACTCGATGAGCAGTTCTTC.

The chain uses TRBV6-2 or TRBV6-3 and TRBJ2-1; maybe TRBD2 (5 bases). Germline V gene data show CDR1 as MNHEY and CDR2 as SVGEGT. Trimming took 2 bases from V and 0 from J, leaving 14 bases between them. The CDR3 runs to 17 residues. CDR3 protein: CASSYTFGGPSYNEQFF. The CDR3, as DNA: TGTGCCAGCAGTTACACCTTCGGCGGGCCCTCCTACAATGAGCAGTTCTTC.

The chain recombines TRBV20-1 with TRBJ1-1; maybe TRBD1 (6 bases). Germline loops: CDR1 DFQATT, CDR2 SNEGSKA (reference sequence). The ends were cut back, 6 bases at V and 3 bases at J, with 17 bases in the middle. The CDR3 has 14 residues. CDR3 in DNA: TGCAGTGCGGGGGCCTACCCAAGGGACACTGAAGCTTTCTTT. Its protein product is CSAGAYPRDTEAFF.

The chain carries TRBV20-1 and TRBJ1-1; D may be TRBD1 (6 bases). The CDR3 has 14 amino acids. Trimming pared 4 bases from V and 1 base from J, leaving 13 bases between. Germline V gene lookup returns CDR1 DFQATT and CDR2 SNEGSKA (reference sequence). The CDR3 region is CSAIQGGTNTEAFF. DNA for the CDR3: TGCAGTGCTATACAGGGAGGCACGAACACTGAAGCTTTCTTT.

This clonotype was observed a few times. The rearrangement joins TRBV19 to TRBJ1-4; D remains ambiguous. The CDR3 contains 13 residues. V shed 3 bases and J shed 4 bases, with 6 bases lying between them. Germline V gene lookup returns CDR1 LNHDA and CDR2 SQIVND (reference sequence). CDR3 loop: CASSMSGNEKLFF. The CDR3 DNA reads TGTGCCAGTAGTATGAGCGGTAATGAAAAACTGTTTTTT. The full variable domain, with the rest looked up from reference TRBV19 and TRBJ1-4, is DGGITQSPKYLFRKEGQNVTLSCEQNLNHDAMYWYRQDPGQGLRLIYYSQIVNDFQKGDIAEGYSVSREKKESFPLTVTSAQKNPTAFYLCASSMSGNEKLFFGSGTQLSVL.

The rearrangement joins TRBV29-1 to TRBJ2-3, with a possible D match to TRBD1 (5 bases). Germline V lookup: CDR1 SQVTM, CDR2 ANQGSEA. This CDR3 spans 16 amino acids. V lost 6 bases and J 0 bases, leaving 19 bases between the germline ends. CDR3 bases: TGCAGCGTCCAGGGTGTCGCGGTATCTAGCACAGATACGCAGTATTTT. Encoded protein: CSVQGVAVSSTDTQYF.

V usage is TRBV7-3 and J usage is TRBJ2-3; the D gene is possibly TRBD2 (5 bases). There are 14 residues in the CDR3. Germline CDR1 is SGHTA and CDR2 is FQGTGA. V lost 1 base and J lost 4, with 9 bases in between. This chain's CDR3 is CASSLRDGADTQYF. The CDR3 nucleotides are TGTGCCAGCAGCTTAAGAGACGGGGCAGATACGCAGTATTTT.